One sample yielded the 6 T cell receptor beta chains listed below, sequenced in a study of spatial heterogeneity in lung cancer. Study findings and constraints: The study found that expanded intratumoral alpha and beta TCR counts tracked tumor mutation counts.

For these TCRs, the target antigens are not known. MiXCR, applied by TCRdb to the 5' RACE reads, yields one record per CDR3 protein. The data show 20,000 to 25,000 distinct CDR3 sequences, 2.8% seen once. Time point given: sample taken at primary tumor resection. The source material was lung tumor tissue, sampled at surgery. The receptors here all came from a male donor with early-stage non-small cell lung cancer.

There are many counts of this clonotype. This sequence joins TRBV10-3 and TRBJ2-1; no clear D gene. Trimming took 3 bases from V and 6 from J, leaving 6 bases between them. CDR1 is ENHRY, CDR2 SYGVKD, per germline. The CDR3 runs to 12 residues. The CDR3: CAISEEVNEQFF. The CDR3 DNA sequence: TGTGCCATCAGTGAAGAGGTCAATGAGCAGTTCTTC.

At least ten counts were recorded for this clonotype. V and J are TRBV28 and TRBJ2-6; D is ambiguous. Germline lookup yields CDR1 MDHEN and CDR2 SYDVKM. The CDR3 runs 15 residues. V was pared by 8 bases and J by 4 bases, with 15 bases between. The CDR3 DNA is TGTGCCAGCTCAGGATTCTATGGAGGGGCCAACGTCCTGACTTTC. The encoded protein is CASSGFYGGANVLTF. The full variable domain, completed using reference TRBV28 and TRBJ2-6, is DVKVTQSSRYLVKRTGEKVFLECVQDMDHENMFWYRQDPGLGLRLIYFSYDVKMKEKGDIPEGYSVSREKKERFSLILESASTNQTSMYLCASSGFYGGANVLTFGAGSRLTVL.

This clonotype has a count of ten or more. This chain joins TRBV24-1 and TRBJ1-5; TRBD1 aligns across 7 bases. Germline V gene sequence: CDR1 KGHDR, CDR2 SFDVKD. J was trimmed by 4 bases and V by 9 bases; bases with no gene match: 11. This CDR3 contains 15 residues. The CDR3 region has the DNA TGTGCCACCGAGGGGGCTGGAGGCTTAAATCAGCCCCAGCATTTT. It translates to CATEGAGGLNQPQHF.

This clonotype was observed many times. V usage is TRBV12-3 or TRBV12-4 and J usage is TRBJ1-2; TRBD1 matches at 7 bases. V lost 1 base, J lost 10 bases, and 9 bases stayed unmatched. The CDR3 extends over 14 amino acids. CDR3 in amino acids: CASSLGDSPGVYTF. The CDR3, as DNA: TGTGCCAGCAGTTTAGGGGACAGCCCCGGAGTCTACACCTTC.

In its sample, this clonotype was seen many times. The CDR3 region has the DNA TGCAGCGTTGAAGAGCTGTGGGGGGCCCTAAACATTCAGTACTTC. This sequence encodes CSVEELWGALNIQYF. The chain has TRBV29-1 and TRBJ2-4; possibly TRBD1 or TRBD2 for D (6 bases each). The CDR3 runs 15 residues. Trimming pared 0 bases from V and 6 bases from J, leaving 15 bases between. The germline V gene encodes CDR1 SQVTM and CDR2 ANQGSEA.

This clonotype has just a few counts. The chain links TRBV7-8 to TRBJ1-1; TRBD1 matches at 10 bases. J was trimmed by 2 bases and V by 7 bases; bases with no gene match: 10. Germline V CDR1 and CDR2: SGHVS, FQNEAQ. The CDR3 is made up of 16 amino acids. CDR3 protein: CASTFPGQGSNTEAFF. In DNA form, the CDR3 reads TGTGCCAGCACCTTTCCGGGACAGGGGTCTAACACTGAAGCTTTCTTT. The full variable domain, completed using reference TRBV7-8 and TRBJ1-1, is GAGVSQSPRYKVAKRGQDVALRCDPISGHVSLFWYQQALGQGPEFLTYFQNEAQLDKSGLPSDRFFAERPEGSVSTLKIQRTQQEDSAVYLCASTFPGQGSNTEAFFGQGTRLTVV.